This T cell receptor (beta chain) derives from a study of human T cells and chemical hapten exposure. Study observations and caveats: There were significantly more large CDR3 similarity clusters among expanded TCRs than among controls.

V was clipped by 5 bases and J by 4 bases, with 8 bases between them. This CDR3 has 11 amino acids. Germline CDR1 and CDR2: SQVTM and ANQGSEA. As to time point: pre-sensitization, week 0. Treatment described: therapeutic diphenylcyclopropenone sensitization with weekly scalp DPC. TCRdb itself ran the RACE reads through MiXCR, one entry per CDR3 protein. The sample has more than 250,000 distinct CDR3 sequences, approximately 8.6% seen once. About this clonotype: Its antigen is as yet unknown.

The input for sequencing was whole blood, taken in connection with sensitization to the hapten diphenylcyclopropenone (DPC). J is TRBJ2-5 and V is TRBV29-1; D gene ambiguous. The TCR sequence derives from a woman in her thirties or forties with alopecia areata. Some clones in this sample may be carry-over from other donors' samples. The DNA for the CDR3 is TGCAGCGTTCGCTTGCGAGAGACCCAGTACTTC. As protein: CSVRLRETQYF.